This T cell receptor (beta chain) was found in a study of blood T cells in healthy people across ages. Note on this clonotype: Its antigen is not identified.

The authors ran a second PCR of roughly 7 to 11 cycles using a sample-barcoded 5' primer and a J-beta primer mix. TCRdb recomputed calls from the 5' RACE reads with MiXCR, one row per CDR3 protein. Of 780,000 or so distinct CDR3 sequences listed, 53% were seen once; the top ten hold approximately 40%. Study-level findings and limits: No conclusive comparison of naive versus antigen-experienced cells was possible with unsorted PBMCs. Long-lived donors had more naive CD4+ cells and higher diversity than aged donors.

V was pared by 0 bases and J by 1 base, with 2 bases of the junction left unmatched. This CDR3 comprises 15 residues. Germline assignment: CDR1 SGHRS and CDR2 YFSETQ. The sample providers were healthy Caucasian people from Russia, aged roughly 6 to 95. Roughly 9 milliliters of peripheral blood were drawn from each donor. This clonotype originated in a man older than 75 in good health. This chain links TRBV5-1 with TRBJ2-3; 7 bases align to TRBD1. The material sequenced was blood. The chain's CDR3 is CASSLATGGTDTQYF. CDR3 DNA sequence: TGCGCCAGCAGCTTGGCCACAGGGGGCACAGATACGCAGTATTTT.